The TCR beta chain described here comes from a study of radiation and T cells in renal cell carcinoma. Study observations and caveats: Dominant CDR3 motifs were more common in irradiated tumors than controls. Top tumor clonotypes rose in blood 2 weeks post-radiation, then contracted.

Assay used: immunoSEQ multiplex PCR; TCRdb lists only in-frame clones, some missing. The profile shows about 15,000 clones, 64% of them singletons. Treatment here: 15 Gy SBRT to primary tumor, nephrectomy 4 weeks later. This clone was recorded a few times. What it recognizes is unknown. This clonotype was sampled from an older woman with renal cell carcinoma. The sequenced sample was tumor tissue, obtained from a patient whose treatment included radiotherapy and nephrectomy.

The CDR3 DNA reads as TGCAGCGTTGCCTTGGCCTACGAGCAGTACTTC. Its translation is CSVALAYEQYF. The J gene is TRBJ2-7, the V gene TRBV29-1, with D hard to call. The CDR3 loop spans 11 amino acids. With 4 bases removed from V and 2 bases from J, the gap between germline ends came to 6 bases. In germline, CDR1 is SQVTM, CDR2 ANQGSEA.